This T cell receptor (beta chain) was sequenced for a study of Graves' ophthalmopathy and Graves' hyperthyroidism. The CDR3 loop spans 13 amino acids. Germline CDR1 MNHEY, CDR2 SVGAGI. The V end was cut by 6 bases, the J end by 4 bases, with 13 bases between. The study amplified TCR beta CDR3 regions using RNA transcripts. The first-round RT-PCR employed HTBI primers together with the Qiagen OneStep RT-PCR kit. A multiplex PCR was then performed as the second round. A single record per CDR3 protein comes from TCRdb applying MiXCR to the multiplex PCR reads. The table records approximately 700,000 distinct CDR3 sequences, over 40% of them present only once. This clonotype was observed at least ten times.

The TCR comes from an adult man with Graves' ophthalmopathy. J is TRBJ2-7 and V is TRBV6-5; tentatively, D is TRBD2 (6 bases). The sample taken for sequencing was peripheral blood. The CDR3 region has the DNA TGTGCCAGCAGACCCGGGGGAGCGTACGAGCAGTACTTC. This gives the protein CASRPGGAYEQYF.